This entry concerns a single T cell receptor beta chain. The data are from a study of T cell changes during pregnancy in multiple sclerosis. The data were produced by immunoSEQ multiplex PCR, yet TCRdb's version contains in-frame clones alone and is incomplete. The sample has 75,000 to 100,000 clones; around 92% are singletons. Germline CDR1 and CDR2: LGHNA and YNFKEQ. J lost 7 bases, V lost 4 bases, and 9 bases had no gene match. The CDR3 covers 14 residues. The origin of this receptor is a female donor in good health, enrolled as a control in a pregnancy study. This material consisted of peripheral blood, taken after pregnancy. The chain combines TRBV4-2 with TRBJ1-1; 7 nucleotides line up with TRBD1. CDR3 nucleotide sequence: TGTGCCAGCAGCCGATCAGCCGGGACAGATGAAGCTTTCTTT. Translated: CASSRSAGTDEAFF.